The 28 T cell receptor beta chains below come from one sample, sequenced in a study of T cell responses to AZD1222 COVID-19 vaccine. This table comes from immunoSEQ multiplex PCR, and its TCRdb copy is limited to in-frame clones, with some not included. The sample includes 150,000 to 200,000 clones, roughly 92% of them seen just once. This sample comprised peripheral blood, obtained on day 0 of AZD1222 vaccination. The source of these receptors is an adult in good health.

The V gene is TRBV29-1, the J gene TRBJ1-3; D uncertain. The length of the CDR3 is 11 residues. V gave up 6 bases and J gave up 4 bases, with 7 bases separating them. Germline lookup yields CDR1 SQVTM and CDR2 ANQGSEA. CDR3 protein: CSVRGGNTIYF. For the CDR3, the DNA is TGCAGCGTGAGAGGGGGAAACACCATATATTTT.

The chain couples TRBV24-1 to TRBJ2-2; D gene uncertain. Trimming left V 1 base short and J 0 bases short, with 11 bases between. The CDR3 sequence is 17 residues long. CDR1 is KGHDR and CDR2 is SFDVKD in the germline V gene. CDR3 coding DNA: TGTGCCACCAGTGATTTAGGTAGTGGGACGAACACCGGGGAGCTGTTTTTT. The encoded protein is CATSDLGSGTNTGELFF.

The CDR3 region is CASTTLVAALYEQYF. The CDR3 DNA follows: TGTGCCAGCACCACCCTAGTTGCCGCGTTATACGAGCAGTACTTC. The rearrangement uses TRBV6-5 and TRBJ2-7; D unresolved. CDR1 is MNHEY and CDR2 is SVGAGI in the germline V gene. V was shortened by 7 bases and J by 4 bases, with 20 bases between the two germline ends. The CDR3 is 15 residues long.

This clone was counted a single time. The V gene is TRBV4-1, the J gene TRBJ2-1, with 9 bases lining up with TRBD1. The CDR3 sequence is 15 residues long. CDR1 is MGHRA, CDR2 YSYEKL, per germline. Unmatched junction bases numbered 9, after V lost 4 bases and J lost 8 bases. CDR3 nucleotides: TGCGCCAGCAGCCCGTGGGGACAGGGAGTCGATGAGCAGTTCTTC. Its protein product is CASSPWGQGVDEQFF.

V gene TRBV2 combines with J gene TRBJ2-7; 8 bases agree with TRBD1. Germline CDR1 is SNHLY and CDR2 is FYNNEI. CDR3 length equals 16 residues. V shed 1 base, J shed 2 bases, and the junction held 7 bases outside the gene matches. The CDR3 nucleotides are TGTGCCAGCAGTGAAGGGGGCACAGGGGGGACCTACGAGCAGTACTTC. This translates into CASSEGGTGGTYEQYF.

The V call is TRBV25-1, the J call TRBJ2-1, with 7 bases identical to TRBD1. The CDR3 totals 14 residues. The ends lost 5 bases at V and 8 bases at J; junction bases unmatched: 9. CDR1 MGHDK and CDR2 SYGVNS come from the germline V gene. The CDR3 sequence: CASSRGRDLDEQFF. CDR3 bases: TGTGCCAGCAGTAGGGGGCGCGATTTGGATGAGCAGTTCTTC.

The chain recombines TRBV5-1 with TRBJ2-3; D not resolved. The CDR3 runs to 13 residues. Germline V gives CDR1 SGHRS, CDR2 YFSETQ. V was pared by 5 bases and J by 0 bases, with 7 bases between. The DNA of the CDR3 is TGCGCCAGCAGGGTGGGGAGCACAGATACGCAGTATTTT. It codes for CASRVGSTDTQYF.

The rearrangement links TRBV5-1 to TRBJ1-1; a possible D gene is TRBD1 (6 bases). CDR1 is SGHRS, CDR2 YFSETQ, per germline. This CDR3 has 15 amino acids. Trimming took 1 base from V and 0 from J, leaving 10 bases between them. The CDR3 DNA sequence: TGCGCCAGCAGCTTGCCGGGACAAATGAACACTGAAGCTTTCTTT. It codes for CASSLPGQMNTEAFF.

This clone was recorded once. In DNA form, the CDR3 reads TGTGCCAGCAGTGAATTCATGGGACTAGCGGGGCAGTACTTC. Amino acid sequence: CASSEFMGLAGQYF. The genes are TRBV25-1 and TRBJ2-5, with 13 nucleotides matching TRBD2. The CDR3 is made up of 14 amino acids. Per the germline V gene, CDR1 is MGHDK and CDR2 is SYGVNS. V shed 1 base, J shed 11 bases, and the junction held 4 bases outside the gene matches.

This chain joins TRBV19 and TRBJ2-2; D possibly corresponds to TRBD2 (6 bases). V lost 6 bases and J lost 5, with 19 bases in between. Germline V CDR1 and CDR2: LNHDA, SQIVND (reference sequence). CDR3 length: 16 residues. CDR3 residues: CASRGGRETRTGELFF. The CDR3 DNA follows: TGTGCCAGTAGGGGAGGACGGGAGACGCGGACCGGGGAGCTGTTTTTT. Supplemented by reference TRBV19 and TRBJ2-2, the full variable domain reads DGGITQSPKYLFRKEGQNVTLSCEQNLNHDAMYWYRQDPGQGLRLIYYSQIVNDFQKGDIAEGYSVSREKKESFPLTVTSAQKNPTAFYLCASRGGRETRTGELFFGEGSRLTVL.

The chain carries TRBV10-3 and TRBJ2-3; 9 bases agree with TRBD2. The CDR3 runs to 17 residues. Trimming removed 7 bases from V and 3 bases from J; junction bases left unmatched: 14. In germline, CDR1 is ENHRY, CDR2 SYGVKD. CDR3: CAIMTGISGGGTDTQYF. The CDR3 nucleotides are TGTGCCATCATGACGGGGATTAGCGGGGGTGGTACAGATACGCAGTATTTT.

This rearrangement joins TRBV6-6 to TRBJ1-1; TRBD1 aligns across 9 bases. J lost 3 bases, V lost 5 bases, and 13 bases had no gene match. This CDR3 is built from 17 residues. The germline V gene encodes CDR1 MNHNY and CDR2 SVGAGI (reference sequence). The CDR3 sequence: CASSRQGVWRADTEAFF. The CDR3 DNA reads TGTGCCAGCAGTCGACAGGGGGTGTGGAGGGCCGACACTGAAGCTTTCTTT.

The genes are TRBV28 and TRBJ2-7; no firm D call. V lost 7 bases, J lost 2 bases, and 12 bases lay in between. This CDR3 is built from 13 residues. CDR1 MDHEN and CDR2 SYDVKM come from the germline V gene. CDR3 loop: CASTDPLTYEQYF. For the CDR3, the DNA is TGTGCCAGCACTGATCCTCTTACCTACGAGCAGTACTTC. Full variable domain (remainder filled in from reference TRBV28 and TRBJ2-7): DVKVTQSSRYLVKRTGEKVFLECVQDMDHENMFWYRQDPGLGLRLIYFSYDVKMKEKGDIPEGYSVSREKKERFSLILESASTNQTSMYLCASTDPLTYEQYFGPGTRLTVT.

The chain uses TRBV4-3 and TRBJ2-1, with 9 nucleotides matching TRBD2. Germline-derived CDR1 and CDR2 are LGHNA and YSLEER. J gave up 5 bases and V 4 bases, and 6 bases lay outside the gene matches. The CDR3 has 15 residues. CDR3: CASSPRTSVNNEQFF. For the CDR3, the DNA is TGCGCCAGCAGCCCGCGGACTAGCGTTAACAATGAGCAGTTCTTC.

The chain combines TRBV10-3 with TRBJ1-2, with D possibly being TRBD1 (5 bases). CDR1 and CDR2 (germline): ENHRY, SYGVKD. The germline V and J ends were trimmed by 2 bases and 4 bases, with 11 bases remaining between them. The CDR3 is 14 residues long. CDR3 in DNA: TGTGCCATCAGTGAGGCGGTGGGGCCCTATGGCTACACCTTC. Its protein product is CAISEAVGPYGYTF.

In this sample, this clone turned up a few times. The chain has TRBV7-2 and TRBJ2-5; a possible D gene is TRBD2 (5 bases). Germline CDR1 SGHTA, CDR2 FQGNSA. V lost 2 bases and J 4 bases, leaving 8 bases between the germline ends. The CDR3 runs to 13 residues. CDR3 protein: CASSLREGETQYF. The CDR3 DNA is TGTGCCAGCAGCTTACGTGAGGGAGAGACCCAGTACTTC.

The chain is built from TRBV30 and TRBJ1-6; TRBD1 is a possible D gene (5 bases). With 3 bases removed from V and 8 bases from J, the gap between germline ends came to 11 bases. The CDR3 sequence is 13 residues long. In germline, CDR1 is GTSNPN, CDR2 SVGIG (reference sequence). The CDR3 reads CAWSPAGDSPLHF. In DNA form, the CDR3 reads TGTGCCTGGAGCCCCGCGGGGGATTCACCCCTCCACTTT.

The gene calls are TRBV28 and TRBJ2-1; unclear D gene. Trimming took 6 bases from V and 1 from J, leaving 16 bases between them. This CDR3 has 16 amino acids. Germline CDR1 and CDR2: MDHEN and SYDVKM. The CDR3 DNA reads TGTGCCAGCAGGGGCACGACGGGCCTGTCCTACAATGAGCAGTTCTTC. Translating gives CASRGTTGLSYNEQFF.

This clone appeared a few times. V gene TRBV24-1 combines with J gene TRBJ2-7, with D perhaps TRBD2 (6 bases). The germline CDR1 and CDR2 sequences are KGHDR and SFDVKD. The CDR3 runs to 13 residues. V was clipped by 4 bases and J by 9 bases, with 15 bases between them. CDR3 DNA sequence: TGTGCCACCAGTGACGCCCCCGGGGGAGCGCAGTACTTC. Its protein product is CATSDAPGGAQYF.

The chain has TRBV6-6 and TRBJ2-7; D is unclear. Germline CDR1 MNHNY, CDR2 SVGAGI (reference sequence). The CDR3 is made up of 14 amino acids. Trimming removed 6 bases from V and 0 bases from J, with 12 bases in between. CDR3 sequence: CASSRDKSSYEQYF. The CDR3 bases are TGTGCCAGCAGCCGTGACAAAAGCTCCTACGAGCAGTACTTC.

The genes are TRBV6-5 and TRBJ1-2; the match to TRBD1 covers 7 bases. The CDR3 spans 13 residues. V was pared by 11 bases and J by 4 bases, with 10 bases of the junction left unmatched. Germline V gene lookup returns CDR1 MNHEY and CDR2 SVGAGI. The CDR3, as DNA: TGTGCCGGATACAGGGGCTGGGCCTATGGCTACACCTTC. This sequence encodes CAGYRGWAYGYTF.

The chain recombines TRBV28 with TRBJ2-7; 7 nucleotides align to TRBD2. Trimming cost V 5 bases and J 6 bases; bases outside gene matches: 13. Germline CDR1 reads MDHEN; CDR2 reads SYDVKM. CDR3 length equals 15 residues. The DNA of the CDR3 is TGTGCCAGCAGTCCCTGGGGCGCGGGAGTGGCCGAGCAGTACTTC. Encoded protein: CASSPWGAGVAEQYF. The complete variable domain, with remaining parts taken from reference TRBV28 and TRBJ2-7, reads DVKVTQSSRYLVKRTGEKVFLECVQDMDHENMFWYRQDPGLGLRLIYFSYDVKMKEKGDIPEGYSVSREKKERFSLILESASTNQTSMYLCASSPWGAGVAEQYFGPGTRLTVT.

The chain has TRBV9 and TRBJ2-1, with 7 bases that match TRBD1. There are 15 residues in the CDR3. Germline CDR1 reads SGDLS; CDR2 reads YYNGEE. Trimming at V came to 3 bases and at J to 0 bases, leaving 3 bases not matched to a gene. The CDR3 bases are TGTGCCAGCAGCGACAGGGGCAGCTCCTACAATGAGCAGTTCTTC. Amino acid sequence: CASSDRGSSYNEQFF.

The chain is built from TRBV10-3 and TRBJ2-2; a possible D gene is TRBD1 (5 bases). The germline V and J ends were trimmed by 9 bases and 2 bases, with 10 bases remaining between them. From germline, CDR1 is ENHRY and CDR2 SYGVKD. The CDR3 extends over 13 amino acids. CDR3 coding DNA: TGTGCCATAATACAGGAAAACACCGGGGAGCTGTTTTTT. Translated, it gives CAIIQENTGELFF.

This clone was found once. The chain uses TRBV7-2 and TRBJ1-2; 8 bases match TRBD1. Germline V gives CDR1 SGHTA, CDR2 FQGNSA. This CDR3 spans 15 amino acids. The junction had 11 bases not matched to a gene; V was cut back by 5 bases and J by 6 bases. The CDR3 DNA is TGTGCCAGCAGCCCCTATGGACAGGGCGGAAATGGCTACACCTTC. Translated, it gives CASSPYGQGGNGYTF.

V and J are TRBV7-6 and TRBJ2-2; D is tentatively TRBD1 or TRBD2 (5 bases each). Trimming cost V 1 base and J 5 bases, with 17 bases left between them. CDR1 and CDR2 from the germline V gene are SGHVS and FNYEAQ. This CDR3 spans 17 amino acids. Written as DNA, the CDR3 is TGTGCCAGCAGCTTAGGTCGAGGGGCCCGAGGGACCGGGGAGCTGTTTTTT. It specifies CASSLGRGARGTGELFF. Full variable domain (outside the CDR3, taken from reference TRBV7-6 and TRBJ2-2): GAGVSQSPRYKVTKRGQDVALRCDPISGHVSLYWYRQALGQGPEFLTYFNYEAQQDKSGLPNDRFSAERPEGSISTLTIQRTEQRDSAMYRCASSLGRGARGTGELFFGEGSRLTVL.

The V and J genes are TRBV28 and TRBJ2-7, with D uncertain. CDR3 length equals 14 residues. V lost 3 bases and J 0 bases, leaving 9 bases between the germline ends. CDR1 is MDHEN, CDR2 SYDVKM, per germline. The CDR3 protein is CASSFPPDSYEQYF. CDR3 DNA sequence: TGTGCCAGCAGTTTTCCTCCGGACTCCTACGAGCAGTACTTC.

As concerns this clone: Mismatch with germline at one junction end may stem from a read error. The CDR3 reads CASSQYRGHRNTIYF. CDR3 bases: TGTGCTAGCAGCCAGTACAGGGGCCACAGGAACACCATATATTTT. This chain joins TRBV7-7 and TRBJ1-3, with 7 positions matching TRBD1. The CDR3 consists of 15 residues. Germline V gene sequence: CDR1 SSHAT, CDR2 FNYEAQ (reference sequence).